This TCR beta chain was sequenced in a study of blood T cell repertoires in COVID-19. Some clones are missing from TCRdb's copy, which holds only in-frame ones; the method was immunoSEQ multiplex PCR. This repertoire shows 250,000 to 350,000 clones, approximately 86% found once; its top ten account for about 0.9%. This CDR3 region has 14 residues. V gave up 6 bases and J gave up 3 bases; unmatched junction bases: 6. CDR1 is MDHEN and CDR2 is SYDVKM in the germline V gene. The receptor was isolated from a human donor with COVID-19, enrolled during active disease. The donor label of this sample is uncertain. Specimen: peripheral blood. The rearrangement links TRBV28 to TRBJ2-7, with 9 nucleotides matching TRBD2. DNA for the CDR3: TGTGCCAGCAGACTTAGCGGGAGAGGCTACGAGCAGTACTTC. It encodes CASRLSGRGYEQYF.